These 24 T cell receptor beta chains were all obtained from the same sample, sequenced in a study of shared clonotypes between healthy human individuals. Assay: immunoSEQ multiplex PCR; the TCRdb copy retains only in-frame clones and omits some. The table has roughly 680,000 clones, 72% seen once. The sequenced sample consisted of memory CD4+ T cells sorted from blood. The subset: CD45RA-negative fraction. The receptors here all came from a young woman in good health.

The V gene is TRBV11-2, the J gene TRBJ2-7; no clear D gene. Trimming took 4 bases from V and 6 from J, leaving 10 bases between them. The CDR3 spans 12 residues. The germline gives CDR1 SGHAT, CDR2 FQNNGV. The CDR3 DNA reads TGTGCCAGCAGCTCCTACCAAGGCGAGCAGTACTTC. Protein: CASSSYQGEQYF.

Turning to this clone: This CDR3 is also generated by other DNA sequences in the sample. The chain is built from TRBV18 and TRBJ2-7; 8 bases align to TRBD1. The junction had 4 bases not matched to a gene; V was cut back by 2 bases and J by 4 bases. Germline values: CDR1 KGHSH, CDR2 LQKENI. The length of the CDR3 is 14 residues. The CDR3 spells CASSPGQGAYEQYF. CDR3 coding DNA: TGTGCCAGCTCACCAGGGCAGGGGGCTTACGAGCAGTACTTC.

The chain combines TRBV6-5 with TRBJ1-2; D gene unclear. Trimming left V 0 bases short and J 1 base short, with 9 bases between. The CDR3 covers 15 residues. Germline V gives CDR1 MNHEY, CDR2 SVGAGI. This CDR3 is CASSYSRGNNYGYTF. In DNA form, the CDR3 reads TGTGCCAGCAGTTACTCGAGAGGGAATAACTATGGCTACACCTTC.

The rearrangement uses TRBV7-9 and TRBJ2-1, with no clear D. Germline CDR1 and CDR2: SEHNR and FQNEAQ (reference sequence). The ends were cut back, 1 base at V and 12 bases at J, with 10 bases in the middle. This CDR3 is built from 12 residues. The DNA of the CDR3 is TGTGCCAGCAGCTTAGAGGTGGGCTGGCAGTTCTTC. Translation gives CASSLEVGWQFF.

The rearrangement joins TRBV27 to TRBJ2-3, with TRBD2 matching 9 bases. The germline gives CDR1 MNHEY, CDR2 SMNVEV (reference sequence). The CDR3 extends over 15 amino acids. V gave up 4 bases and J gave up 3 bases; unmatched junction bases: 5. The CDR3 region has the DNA TGTGCCAGCAGTTCCCCCAGCGGGAGGACAGATACGCAGTATTTT. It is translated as CASSSPSGRTDTQYF.

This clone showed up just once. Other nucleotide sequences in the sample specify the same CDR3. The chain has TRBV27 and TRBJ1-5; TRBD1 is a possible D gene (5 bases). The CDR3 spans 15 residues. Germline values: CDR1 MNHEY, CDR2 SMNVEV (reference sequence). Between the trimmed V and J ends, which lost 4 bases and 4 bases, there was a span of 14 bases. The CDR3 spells CASSSAGAGNQPQHF. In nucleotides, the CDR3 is TGTGCCAGCAGTTCCGCCGGGGCAGGTAATCAGCCCCAGCATTTT.

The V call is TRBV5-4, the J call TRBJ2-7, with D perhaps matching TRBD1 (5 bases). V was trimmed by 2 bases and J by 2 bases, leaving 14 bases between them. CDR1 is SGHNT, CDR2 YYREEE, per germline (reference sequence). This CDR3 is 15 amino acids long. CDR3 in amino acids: CASSFSQTGAYEQYF. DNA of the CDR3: TGTGCCAGCAGCTTTAGCCAAACAGGCGCCTACGAGCAGTACTTC.

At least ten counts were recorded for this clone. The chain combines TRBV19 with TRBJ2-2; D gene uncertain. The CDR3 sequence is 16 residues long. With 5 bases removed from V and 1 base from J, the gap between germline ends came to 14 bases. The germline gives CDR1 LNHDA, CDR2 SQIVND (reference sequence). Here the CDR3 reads CASSGSSIGNTGELFF. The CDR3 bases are TGTGCCAGTAGTGGCAGTAGTATCGGGAACACCGGGGAGCTGTTTTTT.

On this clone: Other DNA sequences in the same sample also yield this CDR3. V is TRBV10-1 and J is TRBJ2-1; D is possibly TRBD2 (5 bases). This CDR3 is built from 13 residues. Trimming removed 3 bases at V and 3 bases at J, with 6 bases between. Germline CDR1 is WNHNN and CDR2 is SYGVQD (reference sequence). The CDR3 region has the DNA TGCGCCAGCAGTGAAGGACTCTACAATGAGCAGTTCTTC. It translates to CASSEGLYNEQFF.

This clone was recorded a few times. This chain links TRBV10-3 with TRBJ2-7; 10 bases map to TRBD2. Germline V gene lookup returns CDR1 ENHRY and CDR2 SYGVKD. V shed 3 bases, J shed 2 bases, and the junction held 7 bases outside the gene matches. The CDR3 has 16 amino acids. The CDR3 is CAISDPGTSATYEQYF. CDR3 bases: TGTGCCATCAGTGACCCCGGGACTAGCGCAACCTACGAGCAGTACTTC.

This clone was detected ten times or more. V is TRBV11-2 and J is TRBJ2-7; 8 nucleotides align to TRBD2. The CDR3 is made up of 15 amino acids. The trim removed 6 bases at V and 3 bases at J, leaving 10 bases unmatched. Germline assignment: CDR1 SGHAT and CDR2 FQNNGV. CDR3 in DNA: TGTGCCAGCAGGGCGGGGACTAGTAAGGTCTACGAGCAGTACTTC. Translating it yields CASRAGTSKVYEQYF.

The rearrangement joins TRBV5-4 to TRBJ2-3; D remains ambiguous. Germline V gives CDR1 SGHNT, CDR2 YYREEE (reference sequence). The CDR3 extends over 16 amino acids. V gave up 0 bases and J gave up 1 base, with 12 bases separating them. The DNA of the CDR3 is TGTGCCAGCAGCTTGGGGAACAAGTACGGCACAGATACGCAGTATTTT. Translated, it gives CASSLGNKYGTDTQYF. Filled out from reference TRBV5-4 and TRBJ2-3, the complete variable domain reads ETGVTQSPTHLIKTRGQQVTLRCSSQSGHNTVSWYQQALGQGPQFIFQYYREEENGRGNFPPRFSGLQFPNYSSELNVNALELDDSALYLCASSLGNKYGTDTQYFGPGTRLTVL.

The CDR3 DNA reads TGTGCCAGCAGCCCGATCCGGTTCTACGAGCAGTACTTC. Residues: CASSPIRFYEQYF. The rearrangement links TRBV7-8 to TRBJ2-7; no firm D call. The V and J ends lost 5 bases and 3 bases respectively, with 11 bases between them. This CDR3 spans 13 amino acids. Per germline, CDR1 SGHVS and CDR2 FQNEAQ. The full variable domain, its missing parts supplied by reference TRBV7-8 and TRBJ2-7, is GAGVSQSPRYKVAKRGQDVALRCDPISGHVSLFWYQQALGQGPEFLTYFQNEAQLDKSGLPSDRFFAERPEGSVSTLKIQRTQQEDSAVYLCASSPIRFYEQYFGPGTRLTVT.

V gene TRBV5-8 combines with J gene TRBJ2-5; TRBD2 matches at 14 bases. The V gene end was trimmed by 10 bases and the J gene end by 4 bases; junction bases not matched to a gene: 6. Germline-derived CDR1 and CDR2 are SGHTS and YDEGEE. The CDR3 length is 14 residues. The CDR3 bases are TGTGCCGTATCGGGACTAGCGGGAGCAGAGACCCAGTACTTC. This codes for CAVSGLAGAETQYF. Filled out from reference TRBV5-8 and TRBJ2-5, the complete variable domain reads EAGVTQSPTHLIKTRGQQATLRCSPISGHTSVYWYQQALGLGLQFLLWYDEGEERNRGNFPPRFSGRQFPNYSSELNVNALELEDSALYLCAVSGLAGAETQYFGPGTRLLVL.

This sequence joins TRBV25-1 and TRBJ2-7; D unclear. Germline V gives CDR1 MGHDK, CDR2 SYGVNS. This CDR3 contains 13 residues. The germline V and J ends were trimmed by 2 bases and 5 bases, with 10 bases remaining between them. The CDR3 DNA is TGTGCCAGCAGTGAACGGCACGTAGACGAGCAGTACTTC. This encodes CASSERHVDEQYF.

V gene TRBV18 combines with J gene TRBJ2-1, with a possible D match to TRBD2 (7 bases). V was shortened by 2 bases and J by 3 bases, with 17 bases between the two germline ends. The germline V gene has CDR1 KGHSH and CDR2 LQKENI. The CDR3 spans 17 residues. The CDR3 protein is CASSPGGPSSGYNEQFF. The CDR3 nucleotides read TGTGCCAGCTCACCAGGGGGCCCGTCTAGCGGCTACAATGAGCAGTTCTTC.

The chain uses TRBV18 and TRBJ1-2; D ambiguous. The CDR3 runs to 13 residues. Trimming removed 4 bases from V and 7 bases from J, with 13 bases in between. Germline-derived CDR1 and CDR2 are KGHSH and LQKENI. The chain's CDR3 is CASSLPSGSGYTF. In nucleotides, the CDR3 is TGTGCCAGCTCACTACCATCCGGGTCTGGCTACACCTTC.

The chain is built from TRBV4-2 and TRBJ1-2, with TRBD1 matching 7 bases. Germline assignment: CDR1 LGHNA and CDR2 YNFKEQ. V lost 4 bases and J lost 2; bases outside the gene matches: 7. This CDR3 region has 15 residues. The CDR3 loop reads CASSPRQGENYGYTF. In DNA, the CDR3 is TGTGCCAGCAGCCCCCGCCAGGGGGAAAACTATGGCTACACCTTC.

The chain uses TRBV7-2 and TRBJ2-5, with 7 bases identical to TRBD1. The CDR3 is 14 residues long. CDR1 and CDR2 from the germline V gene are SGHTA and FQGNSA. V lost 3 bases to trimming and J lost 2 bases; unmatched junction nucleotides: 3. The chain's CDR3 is CASSLGDRQETQYF. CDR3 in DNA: TGTGCCAGCAGCTTGGGGGACAGACAAGAGACCCAGTACTTC.

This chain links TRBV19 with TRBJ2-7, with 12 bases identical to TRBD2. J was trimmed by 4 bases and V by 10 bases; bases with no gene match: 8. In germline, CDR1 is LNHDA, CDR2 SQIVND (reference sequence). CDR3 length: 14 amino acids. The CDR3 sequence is CAIHTSGRSYEQYF. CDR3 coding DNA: TGTGCCATCCACACTAGCGGGAGGTCGTACGAGCAGTACTTC.

DNA for the CDR3: TGTGCCAGCAGCCCGGCTAGCGGGAGGGCCGCTGAGCAGTTCTTC. Amino acid sequence: CASSPASGRAAEQFF. The rearrangement joins TRBV7-2 to TRBJ2-1; 12 nucleotides match TRBD2. The V and J ends lost 5 bases and 9 bases, in that order; junction bases with no gene match: 8. The germline CDR1 and CDR2 sequences are SGHTA and FQGNSA. The CDR3 is 15 amino acids.

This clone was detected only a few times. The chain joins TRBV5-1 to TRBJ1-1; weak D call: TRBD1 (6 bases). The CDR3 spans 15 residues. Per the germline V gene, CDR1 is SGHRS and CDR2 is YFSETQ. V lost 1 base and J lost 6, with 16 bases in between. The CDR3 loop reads CASSLPGARFAEAFF. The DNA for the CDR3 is TGCGCCAGCAGCTTGCCGGGGGCGCGTTTCGCTGAAGCTTTCTTT.

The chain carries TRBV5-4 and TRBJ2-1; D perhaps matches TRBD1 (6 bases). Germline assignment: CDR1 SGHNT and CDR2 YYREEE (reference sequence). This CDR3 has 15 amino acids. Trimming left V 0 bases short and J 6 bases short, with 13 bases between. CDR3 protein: CASSLATGTPNEQFF. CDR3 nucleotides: TGTGCCAGCAGCTTGGCCACAGGGACCCCCAATGAGCAGTTCTTC.

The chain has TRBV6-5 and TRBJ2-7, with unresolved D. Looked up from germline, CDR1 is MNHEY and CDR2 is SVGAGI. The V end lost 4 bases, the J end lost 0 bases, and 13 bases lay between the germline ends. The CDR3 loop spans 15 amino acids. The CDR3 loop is CASSLTLLSSYEQYF. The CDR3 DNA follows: TGTGCCAGCAGTTTGACTCTTTTAAGCTCCTACGAGCAGTACTTC.